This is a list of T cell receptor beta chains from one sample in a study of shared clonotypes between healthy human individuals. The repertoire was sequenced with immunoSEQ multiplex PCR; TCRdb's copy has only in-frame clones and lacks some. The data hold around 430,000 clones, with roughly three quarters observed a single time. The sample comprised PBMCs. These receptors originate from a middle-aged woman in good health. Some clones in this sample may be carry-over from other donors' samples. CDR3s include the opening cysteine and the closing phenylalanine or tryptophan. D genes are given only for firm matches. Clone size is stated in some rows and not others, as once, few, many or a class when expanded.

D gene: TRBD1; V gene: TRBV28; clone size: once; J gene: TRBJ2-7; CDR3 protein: CASSRGQIFYEQYF; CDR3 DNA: TGTGCCAGCAGCAGGGGACAGATTTTCTACGAGCAGTACTTC
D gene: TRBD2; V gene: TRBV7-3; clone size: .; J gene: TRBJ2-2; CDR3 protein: CASSPSGGANTGELFF; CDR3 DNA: TGTGCCAGCAGCCCCTCGGGAGGGGCTAACACCGGGGAGCTGTTTTTT
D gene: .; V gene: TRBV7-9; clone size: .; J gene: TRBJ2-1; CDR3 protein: CASKTDSSSYNEQFF; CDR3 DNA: TGTGCCAGCAAAACCGACTCCAGCTCCTACAATGAGCAGTTCTTC
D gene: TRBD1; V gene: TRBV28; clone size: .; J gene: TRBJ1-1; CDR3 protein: CASSFDRGVVRTEAFF; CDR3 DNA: TGTGCCAGCAGTTTCGACAGGGGCGTCGTGCGGACTGAAGCTTTCTTT
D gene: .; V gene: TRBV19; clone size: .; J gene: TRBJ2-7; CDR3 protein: CASSFQWADGYEQYF; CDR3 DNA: TGTGCCAGTAGTTTTCAGTGGGCTGACGGATATGAGCAGTACTTC
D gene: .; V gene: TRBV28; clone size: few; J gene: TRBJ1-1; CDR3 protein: CASSPTSEFGAEAFF; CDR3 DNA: TGTGCCAGCAGCCCAACGTCAGAATTCGGCGCTGAAGCTTTCTTT
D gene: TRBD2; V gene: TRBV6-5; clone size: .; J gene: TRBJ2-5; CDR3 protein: CASSYIGLAEETQYF; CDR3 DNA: TGTGCCAGCAGTTACATCGGACTAGCGGAAGAGACCCAGTACTTC
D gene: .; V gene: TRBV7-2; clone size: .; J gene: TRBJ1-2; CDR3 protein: CASSLAGGGGYTF; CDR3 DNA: TGTGCCAGCAGCTTAGCCGGGGGAGGTGGCTACACCTTC
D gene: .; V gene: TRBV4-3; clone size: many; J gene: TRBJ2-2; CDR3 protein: CASSARGTPYTGELFF; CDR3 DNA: TGCGCCAGCAGCGCCCGGGGGACCCCTTACACCGGGGAGCTGTTTTTT
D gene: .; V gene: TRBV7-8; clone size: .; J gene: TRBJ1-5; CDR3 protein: CASSLRGDSNQPQHF; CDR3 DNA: TGTGCCAGCAGCTTACGGGGCGATAGCAATCAGCCCCAGCATTTT
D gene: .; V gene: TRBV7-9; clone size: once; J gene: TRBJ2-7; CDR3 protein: CASSFGDFSVYEQYF; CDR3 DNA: TGTGCCAGCAGCTTCGGGGACTTCTCTGTATATGAGCAGTACTTC
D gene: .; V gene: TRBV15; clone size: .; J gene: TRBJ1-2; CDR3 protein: CATSRVPGTVGGYTF; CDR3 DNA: TGTGCCACCAGCAGAGTTCCTGGGACGGTCGGTGGCTACACCTTC
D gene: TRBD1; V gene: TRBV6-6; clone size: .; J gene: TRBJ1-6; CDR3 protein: CASSQQGGDNSPLHF; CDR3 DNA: TGTGCCAGCAGCCAACAGGGGGGGGATAATTCACCCCTCCACTTT
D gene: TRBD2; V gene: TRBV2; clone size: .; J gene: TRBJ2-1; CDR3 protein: CASSDDVAGVTNEQFF; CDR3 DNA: TGTGCCAGCAGTGACGACGTAGCGGGAGTAACCAATGAGCAGTTCTTC
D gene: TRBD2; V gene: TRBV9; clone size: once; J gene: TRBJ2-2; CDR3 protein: CASSPRLAGATGELFF; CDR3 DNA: TGTGCCAGCAGCCCCCGTTTAGCGGGGGCCACCGGGGAGCTGTTTTTT
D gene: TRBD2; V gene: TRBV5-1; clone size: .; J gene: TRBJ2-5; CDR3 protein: CASSPRLAGGQETQYF; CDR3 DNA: TGCGCCAGCAGCCCGAGACTAGCGGGAGGTCAGGAGACCCAGTACTTC
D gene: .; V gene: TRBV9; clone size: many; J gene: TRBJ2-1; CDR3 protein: CASSPRSVRGFNEQFF; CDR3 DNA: TGTGCCAGCAGCCCCCGGTCAGTTAGAGGCTTCAATGAGCAGTTCTTC
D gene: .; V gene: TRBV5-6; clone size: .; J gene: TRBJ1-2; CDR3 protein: CASSLRGAYGYTF; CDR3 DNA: TGTGCCAGCAGCTTGCGGGGGGCCTATGGCTACACCTTC
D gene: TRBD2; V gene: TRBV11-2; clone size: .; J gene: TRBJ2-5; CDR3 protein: CASSFGSSGQETQYF; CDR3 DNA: TGTGCCAGCAGCTTTGGATCTAGCGGGCAAGAGACCCAGTACTTC
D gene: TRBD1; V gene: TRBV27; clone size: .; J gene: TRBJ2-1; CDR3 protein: CASSLGQYNEQFF; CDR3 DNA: TGTGCCAGCAGTCTGGGACAGTACAATGAGCAGTTCTTC
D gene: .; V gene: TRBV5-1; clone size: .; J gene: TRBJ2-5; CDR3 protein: CASSLGEGRETQYF; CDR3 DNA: TGCGCCAGCAGCTTGGGAGAGGGCAGGGAGACCCAGTACTTC
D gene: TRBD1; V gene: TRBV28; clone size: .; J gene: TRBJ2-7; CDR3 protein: CASSLGTGVSYEQYF; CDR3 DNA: TGTGCCAGCAGTTTAGGGACAGGGGTTTCCTACGAGCAGTACTTC
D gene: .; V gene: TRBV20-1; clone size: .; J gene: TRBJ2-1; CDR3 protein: CSARDYNEQFF; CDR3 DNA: TGCAGTGCCCGAGACTACAATGAGCAGTTCTTC
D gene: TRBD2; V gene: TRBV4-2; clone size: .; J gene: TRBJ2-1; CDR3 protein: CASSRRLAGNSNEQFF; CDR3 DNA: TGTGCCAGCAGCCGACGACTAGCGGGTAATTCCAATGAGCAGTTCTTC
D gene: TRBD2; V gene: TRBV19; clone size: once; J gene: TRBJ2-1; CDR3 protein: CASSIPGLAWNEQFF; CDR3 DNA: TGTGCCAGTAGTATACCGGGACTAGCGTGGAATGAGCAGTTCTTC
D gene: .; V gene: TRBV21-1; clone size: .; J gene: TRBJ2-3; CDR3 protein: CASHRVHWLSDTQYF; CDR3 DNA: TGTGCCAGCCACAGGGTGCACTGGTTGTCAGATACGCAGTATTTT
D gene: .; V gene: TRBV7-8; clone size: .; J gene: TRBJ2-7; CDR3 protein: CASSLAGTYEQYF; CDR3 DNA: TGTGCCAGCAGCTTAGCCGGAACCTACGAGCAGTACTTC
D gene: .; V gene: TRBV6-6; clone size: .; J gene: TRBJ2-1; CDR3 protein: CASSPQTGFYNEQFF; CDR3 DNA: TGTGCCAGCAGTCCCCAGACAGGTTTTTACAATGAGCAGTTCTTC
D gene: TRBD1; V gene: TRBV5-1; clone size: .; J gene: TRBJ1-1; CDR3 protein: CASSLADRNPNTEAFF; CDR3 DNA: TGCGCCAGCAGCTTGGCGGACAGGAACCCGAACACTGAAGCTTTCTTT
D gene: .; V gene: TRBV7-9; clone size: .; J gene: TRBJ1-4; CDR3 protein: CASHGLGEKLFF; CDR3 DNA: TGTGCCAGCCATGGGCTGGGTGAAAAACTGTTTTTT
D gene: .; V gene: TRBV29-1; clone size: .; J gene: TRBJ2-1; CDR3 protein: CSVEDRRAGHGNYNEQFF; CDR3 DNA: TGCAGCGTTGAAGATAGAAGGGCGGGACATGGCAATTACAATGAGCAGTTCTTC
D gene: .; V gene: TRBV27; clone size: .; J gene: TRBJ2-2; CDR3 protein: CASSLCWELVNTGELFF; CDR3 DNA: TGTGCCAGCAGTTTATGCTGGGAATTGGTGAACACCGGGGAGCTGTTTTTT
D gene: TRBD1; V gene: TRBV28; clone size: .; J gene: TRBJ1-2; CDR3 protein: CASSGQGWAYGYTF; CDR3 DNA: TGTGCCAGCAGTGGACAGGGGTGGGCCTATGGCTACACCTTC
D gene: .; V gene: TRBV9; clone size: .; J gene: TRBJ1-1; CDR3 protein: CASSVVSPGNTEAFF; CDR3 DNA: TGTGCCAGCAGCGTAGTGTCCCCAGGGAACACTGAAGCTTTCTTT
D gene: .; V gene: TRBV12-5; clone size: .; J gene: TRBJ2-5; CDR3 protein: CASGLTEETQYF; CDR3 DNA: TGTGCTAGTGGTTTAACGGAAGAGACCCAGTACTTC
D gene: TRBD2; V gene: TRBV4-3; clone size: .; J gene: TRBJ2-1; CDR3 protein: CASSQAGTSGWASYNEQFF; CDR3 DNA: TGCGCCAGCAGCCAAGCCGGGACTAGCGGGTGGGCATCCTACAATGAGCAGTTCTTC
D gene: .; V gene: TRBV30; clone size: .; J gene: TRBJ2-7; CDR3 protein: CAWSGTYEQYF; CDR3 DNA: TGTGCCTGGAGTGGAACCTACGAGCAGTACTTC
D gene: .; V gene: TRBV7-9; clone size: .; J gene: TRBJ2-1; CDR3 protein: CASSFLEASSEQFF; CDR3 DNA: TGTGCCAGCAGCTTCTTAGAGGCTAGTAGTGAGCAGTTCTTC
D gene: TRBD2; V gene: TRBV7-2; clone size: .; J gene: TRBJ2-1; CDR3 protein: CASSLDSGSASGNEQFF; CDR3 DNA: TGTGCCAGCAGCTTAGATTCTGGGTCGGCTAGCGGTAATGAGCAGTTCTTC
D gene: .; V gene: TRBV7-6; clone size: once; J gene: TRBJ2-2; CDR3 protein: CASSLDGPGELFF; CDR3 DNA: TGTGCCAGCAGCTTAGACGGGCCCGGGGAGCTGTTTTTT
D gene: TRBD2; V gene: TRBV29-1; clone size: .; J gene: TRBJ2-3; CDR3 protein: CSVESGGSADTQYF; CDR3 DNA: TGCAGCGTTGAGTCCGGCGGGAGCGCAGATACGCAGTATTTT
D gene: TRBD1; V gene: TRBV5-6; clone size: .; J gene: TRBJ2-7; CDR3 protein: CASSLVGGTGGSYEQYF; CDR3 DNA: TGTGCCAGCAGCTTGGTGGGAGGCACAGGGGGCTCCTACGAGCAGTACTTC
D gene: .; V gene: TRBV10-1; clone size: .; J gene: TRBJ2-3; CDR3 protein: CASSERDTQYF; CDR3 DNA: TGCGCCAGCAGTGAGAGAGATACGCAGTATTTT
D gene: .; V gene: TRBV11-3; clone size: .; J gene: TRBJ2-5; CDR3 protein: CASSLLGGTQYF; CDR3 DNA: TGTGCCAGCAGCTTATTAGGGGGGACCCAGTACTTC
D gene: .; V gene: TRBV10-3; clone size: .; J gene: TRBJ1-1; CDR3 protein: CAISGGPGADEAFF; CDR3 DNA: TGTGCCATCAGTGGTGGCCCCGGAGCGGATGAAGCTTTCTTT
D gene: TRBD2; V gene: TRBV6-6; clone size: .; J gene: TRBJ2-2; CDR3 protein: CASSWGGGTGELFF; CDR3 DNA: TGTGCCAGCAGTTGGGGGGGAGGCACCGGGGAGCTGTTTTTT
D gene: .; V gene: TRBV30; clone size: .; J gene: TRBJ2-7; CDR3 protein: CACQPDIWGEQYF; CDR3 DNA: TGTGCCTGTCAGCCCGATATTTGGGGCGAGCAGTACTTC
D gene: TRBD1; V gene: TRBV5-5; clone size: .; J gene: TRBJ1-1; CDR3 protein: CASSHWDRREVGAFF; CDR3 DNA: TGTGCCAGCAGCCACTGGGACAGAAGGGAAGTAGGAGCTTTCTTT
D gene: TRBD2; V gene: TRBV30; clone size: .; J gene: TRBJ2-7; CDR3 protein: CAWTRGRGGFYEQYF; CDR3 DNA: TGTGCCTGGACCCGGGGACGCGGGGGTTTCTACGAGCAGTACTTC
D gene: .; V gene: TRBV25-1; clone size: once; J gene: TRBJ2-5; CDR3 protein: CASSEYIGQFQETQYF; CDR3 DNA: TGTGCCAGCAGTGAATATATAGGGCAGTTTCAAGAGACCCAGTACTTC
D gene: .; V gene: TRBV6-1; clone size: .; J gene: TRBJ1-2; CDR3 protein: CASSEALTDNYGYTF; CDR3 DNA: TGTGCCAGCAGTGAAGCCCTGACGGACAACTATGGCTACACCTTC
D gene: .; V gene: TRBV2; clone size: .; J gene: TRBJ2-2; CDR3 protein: CASSQQGSGELFF; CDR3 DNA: TGTGCCAGCAGTCAACAGGGATCCGGGGAGCTGTTTTTT
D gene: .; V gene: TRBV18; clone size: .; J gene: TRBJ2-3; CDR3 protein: CASSPKVGDKEDTQYF; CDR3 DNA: TGTGCCAGCTCACCTAAAGTTGGGGATAAAGAAGATACGCAGTATTTT
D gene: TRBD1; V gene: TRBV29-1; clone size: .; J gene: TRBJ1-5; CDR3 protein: CSVGTGVGQPQHF; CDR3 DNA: TGCAGCGTGGGGACAGGGGTTGGTCAGCCCCAGCATTTT
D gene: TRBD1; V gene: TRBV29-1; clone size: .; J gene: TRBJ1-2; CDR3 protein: CSDGTGWGYTF; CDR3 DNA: TGCAGCGATGGGACAGGGTGGGGCTACACCTTC